These T cell receptor beta chains were read from a single sample in a study of blood T cell dynamics during melanoma immunotherapy. Sequencing was performed with immunoSEQ multiplex PCR; in TCRdb, only in-frame clones are kept and a portion is missing. The repertoire holds roughly 22,000 clones, with around nine tenths as singletons. Sequences were derived from blood, sampled from a patient treated with checkpoint blockade. The receptors originated from a human donor with melanoma. Each CDR3 is given with its conserved first and last residue. D genes are given only for firm matches.

>TRBV6-6|TRBJ2-7|-
TGTGCCAGCAGTTTTTCCTTAGACATCACCTACGAGCAGTACTTC
CASSFSLDITYEQYF
>TRBV19|TRBJ1-5|TRBD1
TGTGCCAGTAGTGACAGGGCTAGCAATCAGCCCCAGCATTTT
CASSDRASNQPQHF
>TRBV2|TRBJ2-5|-
TGTGCCAGCGGGTCGGTCCAAGAGACCCAGTACTTC
CASGSVQETQYF
>TRBV2|TRBJ2-3|TRBD2
TGTGCCAGCAGTGAAGGGACTAGCGGGCCCACAGATACGCAGTATTTT
CASSEGTSGPTDTQYF
>TRBV6-4|TRBJ2-1|-
TGTGCCAGCAGTGTCGGCATCAGCTCCTACAATGAGCAGTTCTTC
CASSVGISSYNEQFF
>TRBV6-5|TRBJ1-2|-
TGTGCCAGCACCAACGAGGGGTACGGCTACACCTTC
CASTNEGYGYTF
>TRBV7-2|TRBJ2-7|TRBD2
TGTGCCAGCAGTCCGGGACTAGCGGCCTCCTACGAGCAGTACTTC
CASSPGLAASYEQYF
>TRBV2|TRBJ2-5|TRBD2
TGTGCCAGCAGGGGTCGGGGGGAAGAGACCCAGTACTTC
CASRGRGEETQYF
>TRBV29-1|TRBJ2-1|TRBD1
TGCAGCGTCACTATACCAGGGGGACGCTACAATGAGCAGTTCTTC
CSVTIPGGRYNEQFF
>TRBV27|TRBJ2-7|-
TGTGCCAGCAGCTACGAGCAGTACTTC
CASSYEQYF